Each of the 21 T cell receptor beta chains below was sequenced from the same sample in a study of spatial heterogeneity in lung cancer (dated by TCRdb to the late 2010s). In light of the paper, this sample's time point label describes: blood at routine non-recurrence follow-up after resection. Whole RNA extracted from tumor and nontumor lung tissue, or from cryopreserved PBMC samples, was used for TCR sequencing without cell sorting. The library was obtained by 5' RACE. The instrument was a NextSeq 500. TCRdb itself trimmed the public reads at Q25 with fastp, ran MiXCR and retained productive beta chains. Rows merge per CDR3 protein into single entries with the most common DNA and genes. For this sample the table gives around 110,000 distinct CDR3 sequences, of which 12% were detected only once. The top ten clonotypes cover 16% of the sample. This specimen consisted of PBMCs, obtained at follow-up. Receptors were obtained from a male donor with early-stage non-small cell lung cancer.

This clonotype has at least ten counts. This chain links TRBV20-1 with TRBJ2-7; the match to TRBD1 covers 7 bases. Germline trimming cut 3 bases from V and 7 bases from J; bases unmatched to any gene: 9. Germline V gives CDR1 DFQATT, CDR2 SNEGSKA (reference sequence). This CDR3 has 13 residues. CDR3 sequence reads: CSARRRGQWEQYF. The CDR3 nucleotides are TGCAGTGCTAGGCGTAGGGGGCAGTGGGAGCAGTACTTC.

J is TRBJ2-3 and V is TRBV4-3; 8 bases agree with TRBD1. After removal of 4 bases from V and 5 bases from J, the junction contained 5 bases not matched to a gene. This CDR3 is 14 amino acids long. Germline CDR1 reads LGHNA; CDR2 reads YSLEER. The CDR3 DNA reads as TGCGCCAGCAGCCCTTCCGGGACAGGAGATACGCAGTATTTT. Translated, it gives CASSPSGTGDTQYF.

J is TRBJ1-6 and V is TRBV3-1; the D gene is possibly TRBD1 (6 bases). The CDR3 is made up of 15 amino acids. Germline V gene data show CDR1 as LGHDT and CDR2 as YNNKEL (reference sequence). Trimming took off 5 bases at V and 10 bases at J, with 18 bases between the two ends. Written as DNA, the CDR3 is TGTGCCAGCAGCATAAACAGGGTCCTCGGATCACCCCTCCACTTT. This codes for CASSINRVLGSPLHF.

This clonotype was detected a few times. This chain's CDR3 is CASSSTRQHNQPQHF. Here the CDR3 DNA reads TGTGCCAGCAGCTCGACCCGACAGCACAATCAGCCCCAGCATTTT. The chain recombines TRBV7-8 with TRBJ1-5; possibly TRBD1 for D (5 bases). V lost 4 bases and J lost 3, with 13 bases in between. The CDR3 extends over 15 amino acids. The germline V gene has CDR1 SGHVS and CDR2 FQNEAQ.

The chain employs TRBV20-1 and TRBJ1-1, with D unclear. The V end was cut by 5 bases, the J end by 2 bases, with 9 bases between. CDR1 is DFQATT and CDR2 is SNEGSKA in the germline V gene (reference sequence). CDR3 length: 12 residues. In DNA, the CDR3 is TGCAGTGCTTCACCGGGCAACACTGAAGCTTTCTTT. Its translation is CSASPGNTEAFF.

The J gene is TRBJ1-5, the V gene TRBV18; TRBD1 aligns across 12 bases. Losses at the gene ends were 5 bases for V and 3 bases for J; bases not matched to a gene: 5. This CDR3 is built from 16 residues. Germline-derived CDR1 and CDR2 are KGHSH and LQKENI. Here the CDR3 reads CASSTGTGGNNQPQHF. The CDR3 nucleotides are TGTGCCAGCTCAACCGGGACAGGGGGCAACAATCAGCCCCAGCATTTT.

The gene calls are TRBV20-1 and TRBJ2-7; 8 bases map to TRBD2. Per the germline V gene, CDR1 is DFQATT and CDR2 is SNEGSKA (reference sequence). V dropped 3 bases and J dropped 3; count of bases not matched to a gene: 7. The CDR3 has 14 residues. The CDR3 DNA follows: TGCAGTGCTAGGACTAGCGATTCCGTCTACGAGCAGTACTTC. It is translated as CSARTSDSVYEQYF.

This clonotype was observed a few times. The chain couples TRBV2 to TRBJ1-6, with 9 bases lining up with TRBD1. The V gene's germline CDR1 is SNHLY and CDR2 FYNNEI. V lost 7 bases, J lost 7 bases, and 11 bases stayed unmatched. This CDR3 is 16 amino acids long. The CDR3 DNA is TGTGCCAGCAAAAAGAATAGAGGGACAGGGAATTCACCCCTCCACTTT. Translation gives CASKKNRGTGNSPLHF.

The chain recombines TRBV2 with TRBJ2-7; D tentatively fits TRBD1 or TRBD2 (7 bases each). Deletions cut 6 bases from V and 3 bases from J, with 9 bases between. The CDR3 totals 12 residues. The germline V gene has CDR1 SNHLY and CDR2 FYNNEI. The chain's CDR3 is CASSRGGYEQYF. Here the CDR3 DNA reads TGTGCCAGCAGCAGGGGGGGCTACGAGCAGTACTTC.

This clonotype was counted at least ten times. The rearrangement joins TRBV28 to TRBJ1-2; 8 bases fit TRBD1. There are 15 residues in the CDR3. Germline trimming cut 3 bases from V and 2 bases from J; bases unmatched to any gene: 5. CDR1 and CDR2 (germline): MDHEN, SYDVKM. The CDR3 bases are TGTGCCAGCAGTTTCCTGGGGGACAGGAACTATGGCTACACCTTC. Its protein product is CASSFLGDRNYGYTF.

This clonotype has only a few counts. This chain joins TRBV6-1 and TRBJ1-6; 7 bases are shared with TRBD1. CDR3 size: 16 residues. Germline CDR1 MNHNS, CDR2 SASEGT. The V segment lost 6 bases and the J segment 0 bases; nucleotides outside the gene matches: 5. CDR3 nucleotide sequence: TGTGCCAGCAGGACAGGGACCAACTCCTATAATTCACCCCTCCACTTT. It is translated as CASRTGTNSYNSPLHF.

This clonotype came up many times. CDR3 DNA: TGCAGCGCCGGACAGGGACACCAAGAGACCCAGTACTTC. It encodes CSAGQGHQETQYF. The genes are TRBV29-1 and TRBJ2-5; the match to TRBD1 covers 8 bases. This CDR3 is 13 amino acids long. Germline V gives CDR1 SQVTM, CDR2 ANQGSEA. V lost 7 bases to trimming and J lost 0 bases; unmatched junction nucleotides: 4.

This clonotype occurred many times. The V call is TRBV27, the J call TRBJ2-7; 11 bases are shared with TRBD1. This CDR3 comprises 16 residues. Trimming cost V 2 bases and J 4 bases; bases outside gene matches: 7. CDR1 is MNHEY and CDR2 is SMNVEV in the germline V gene (reference sequence). The CDR3 reads CASSLTRTGGWYEQYF. The DNA of the CDR3 is TGTGCCAGCAGTTTAACGCGGACAGGGGGCTGGTACGAGCAGTACTTC.

The chain links TRBV7-2 to TRBJ1-2; 10 bases are shared with TRBD1. V shed 5 bases and J 4 bases; nucleotides not matched to a gene: 4. Per germline, CDR1 SGHTA and CDR2 FQGNSA. The CDR3 contains 14 residues. CDR3 sequence (DNA): TGTGCCAGCAGCCCGGACAGGGGGGGCTATGGCTACACCTTC. The encoded protein is CASSPDRGGYGYTF. Together with reference TRBV7-2 and TRBJ1-2, the CDR3 gives the full variable domain: GAGVSQSPSNKVTEKGKDVELRCDPISGHTALYWYRQSLGQGLEFLIYFQGNSAPDKSGLPSDRFSAERTGGSVSTLTIQRTQQEDSAVYLCASSPDRGGYGYTFGSGTRLTVV.

V and J are TRBV30 and TRBJ1-5; no firm D call. This CDR3 is built from 15 residues. The ends were cut back, 2 bases at V and 0 bases at J, with 11 bases in the middle. Germline V gene lookup returns CDR1 GTSNPN and CDR2 SVGIG (reference sequence). The CDR3 region has the DNA TGTGCCTGGAGTAGTCCGCGCTATAGCAATCAGCCCCAGCATTTT. This gives the protein CAWSSPRYSNQPQHF.

The genes are TRBV4-1 and TRBJ2-1; tentative D call: TRBD2 (7 bases). Germline V gene sequence: CDR1 MGHRA, CDR2 YSYEKL. The CDR3 sequence is 14 residues long. V lost 9 bases to trimming and J lost 7 bases, with 19 bases between them. CDR3 region: CASGASGGQNEQFF. In DNA, the CDR3 is TGCGCCAGTGGCGCGTCGGGGGGCCAGAATGAGCAGTTCTTC.

This clonotype appeared many times. DNA for the CDR3: TGTGCCAGCAGCCCGACGGACAGGGGTACAGATACGCAGTATTTT. As protein: CASSPTDRGTDTQYF. This sequence joins TRBV7-6 and TRBJ2-3; 9 positions match TRBD1. Per germline, CDR1 SGHVS and CDR2 FNYEAQ. This CDR3 has 15 amino acids. Trimming removed 5 bases from V and 3 bases from J; junction bases left unmatched: 6.

This clonotype has ten or more counts. The V gene is TRBV6-5, the J gene TRBJ1-2; weak D call: TRBD1 (6 bases). Looked up from germline, CDR1 is MNHEY and CDR2 is SVGAGI. The CDR3 totals 12 residues. V gave up 6 bases and J gave up 4 bases, with 9 bases separating them. The CDR3 nucleotides read TGTGCCAGCAGCCGGGACACCTATGGCTACACCTTC. Residues: CASSRDTYGYTF.

This clonotype was detected ten times or more. This chain links TRBV10-3 with TRBJ2-7; 10 nucleotides align to TRBD1. The CDR3 runs to 15 residues. V was clipped by 6 bases and J by 5 bases; unmatched bases: 10. Germline-derived CDR1 and CDR2 are ENHRY and SYGVKD. Here the CDR3 reads CAIRSSGTGENEQYF. CDR3 DNA sequence: TGTGCCATCAGGAGTTCCGGGACAGGGGAAAACGAGCAGTACTTC.

This clonotype was picked up many times. The chain recombines TRBV10-3 with TRBJ2-3; TRBD2 might be the D (6 bases). Germline V lookup: CDR1 ENHRY, CDR2 SYGVKD. V was shortened by 3 bases and J by 5 bases, with 18 bases between the two germline ends. This CDR3 comprises 16 residues. This CDR3 is CAISDLGLPSGDTQYF. CDR3 nucleotides: TGTGCCATCAGTGACCTGGGACTCCCATCAGGAGATACGCAGTATTTT.

V and J are TRBV12-3 or TRBV12-4 and TRBJ2-7; the match to TRBD2 covers 7 bases. Trimming at V came to 3 bases and at J to 1 base, leaving 6 bases not matched to a gene. The CDR3 has 15 residues. CDR3 coding DNA: TGTGCCAGCAGTTTGGGGCCGGGGGGTTCCTACGAGCAGTACTTC. Translating gives CASSLGPGGSYEQYF.